The sequence of this T cell receptor (beta chain) was determined in a study of T cell repertoires in cytomegalovirus infection. Study details: Recently identified HLA-C-restricted CMV epitopes and well-studied HLA-B-restricted CMV epitopes were used by the study. Signatures in public TCR beta sequences pointed to both CMV infection and matching HLA type.

Notes on this clonotype: Its matching antigen is unknown.

Per germline, CDR1 KGHSH and CDR2 LQKENI. Trimming took 0 bases from V and 7 from J, leaving 10 bases between them. The CDR3 length is 13 residues. TCRdb ran MiXCR on the reads and lists one entry per CDR3 protein. The sample consists of a few hundred thousand distinct CDR3 sequences, under 45% of them appearing once. Findings of the study overall: Pooled public TCR beta family frequency picked out CMV carriers with the relevant HLA.

The input for sequencing was cultured PBMCs, taken from culture after CMV antigen stimulation. This sequence was found in a human donor in good health (CMV status not recorded). Some clones in this sample may be carry-over from other donors' samples. The chain carries TRBV18 and TRBJ2-7, with D hard to call. This CDR3 is CASSPPVQAEQYF. For the CDR3, the DNA is TGTGCCAGCTCACCACCTGTCCAAGCGGAGCAGTACTTC.